The T cell receptor (beta chain) described here comes from a study of CD8+CD57+ T cells in acquired aplastic anemia. Genomic DNA templated the TCR beta VDJ and CDR3 profiling. Using its own MiXCR run on the reads, TCRdb lists one record per CDR3 protein. Of hundreds of thousands of distinct CDR3 sequences listed, roughly 68% are singletons. CDR1 LNHNV and CDR2 YYDKDF come from the germline V gene (reference sequence). The CDR3 is 14 amino acids. Trimming took 10 bases from V and 4 from J; bases not matched to a gene: 11. This clonotype was obtained from a human donor in good health, serving as a control. The V gene is TRBV15, the J gene TRBJ2-3; 7 bases fit TRBD2. The sequenced material came from sorted CD4+, CD8+, or CD8+CD57+ T cells (not recorded which) from PBMCs. CDR3 amino acids: CARTSGGRADTQYF. Here the CDR3 DNA reads TGTGCCAGGACCTCGGGGGGACGCGCAGATACGCAGTATTTT.